The 20 T cell receptor beta chains presented below share a single source sample, sequenced in a study of response to subunit inactivated influenza vaccine. Each CDR3 protein gets one entry after TCRdb re-called the RT-PCR reads with MiXCR. The table includes around 490,000 distinct CDR3 sequences, 6.5% to 8% detected once. Sequencing was performed on PBMCs from blood, taken roughly 24 months after vaccination. The receptor source for this set is a man aged 50-75 years who received an inactivated influenza vaccine.

This clonotype was recorded at least ten times. This rearrangement joins TRBV7-8 to TRBJ1-1; unclear D gene. This CDR3 is built from 12 residues. In germline, CDR1 is SGHVS, CDR2 FQNEAQ. Between the trimmed V and J ends, which lost 2 bases and 1 base, there was a span of 2 bases. In nucleotides, the CDR3 is TGTGCCAGCAGCTTACAGAACACTGAAGCTTTCTTT. It yields the protein CASSLQNTEAFF.

This clonotype was seen repeatedly, ten times or more. The rearrangement links TRBV4-2 to TRBJ2-1, with D perhaps TRBD1 or TRBD2 (6 bases each). Per germline, CDR1 LGHNA and CDR2 YNFKEQ. This CDR3 region has 16 residues. Deletions cut 0 bases from V and 4 bases from J, with 13 bases between. The CDR3: CASSQERGRPYNEQFF. The CDR3 nucleotides read TGTGCCAGCAGCCAAGAACGGGGGCGACCATACAATGAGCAGTTCTTC.

In its sample, this clonotype was seen a few times. This sequence joins TRBV7-2 and TRBJ1-2; TRBD1 agrees at 8 bases. The germline V gene encodes CDR1 SGHTA and CDR2 FQGNSA. V trimming: 7 bases; J trimming: 5 bases; junction bases outside the gene matches: 3. This CDR3 has 12 amino acids. CDR3: CASTGQGYGYTF. The CDR3 nucleotides are TGTGCCAGCACCGGACAGGGATATGGCTACACCTTC.

This clonotype was counted between two and nine times. The chain couples TRBV7-2 to TRBJ2-7, with D perhaps TRBD2 (5 bases). Trimming removed 5 bases at V and 3 bases at J, with 14 bases between. The CDR3 runs to 14 residues. Germline V CDR1 and CDR2: SGHTA, FQGNSA. CDR3 loop: CASSQYTRGYEQYF. Here the CDR3 DNA reads TGTGCCAGCAGCCAATACACCCGGGGCTACGAGCAGTACTTC.

The gene calls are TRBV29-1 and TRBJ2-5; 8 bases align to TRBD1. The CDR3 extends over 12 amino acids. V lost 6 bases, J lost 5 bases, and 5 bases stayed unmatched. Germline CDR1 SQVTM, CDR2 ANQGSEA. The CDR3 loop reads CSVSTGGETQYF. The CDR3 nucleotides read TGCAGCGTGTCTACAGGGGGGGAGACCCAGTACTTC.

The table lists this clonotype with a few counts. The rearrangement uses TRBV5-5 and TRBJ2-5; D might be TRBD1 or TRBD2, each matching 5 bases. The length of the CDR3 is 14 residues. Germline-derived CDR1 and CDR2 are SGHKS and YYEKEE (reference sequence). V was pared by 4 bases and J by 4 bases, with 14 bases between. This CDR3 is CASSRDGVGETQYF. CDR3 nucleotides: TGTGCCAGCAGCCGGGACGGGGTGGGAGAGACCCAGTACTTC.

In the case of this clonotype: One end of the junction does not line up with germline, which may come from a read error. The chain carries TRBV7-2 and TRBJ2-2; the D gene could be TRBD1 or TRBD2 (5 bases each). The CDR3 is made up of 16 amino acids. The germline CDR1 and CDR2 sequences are SGHTA and FQGNSA. The CDR3 sequence is CASSLAGISQPGELFF. CDR3 coding DNA: TGTGCCAGCAGCCTAGCAGGGATTTCTCAGCCCGGGGAGCTGTTTTTT.

This clonotype was seen a few times. V gene TRBV4-3 combines with J gene TRBJ1-1; D unresolved. Germline V CDR1 and CDR2: LGHNA, YSLEER. The V end lost 0 bases, the J end lost 10 bases, and 18 bases lay between the germline ends. The CDR3 has 15 amino acids. CDR3 DNA: TGCGCCAGCAGCCAAGATTCGGGGAGCGGAGTGGCAGCTTTCTTT. Its translation: CASSQDSGSGVAAFF.

This clonotype appeared a few times. V gene TRBV11-2 combines with J gene TRBJ2-1; 8 bases line up with TRBD2. This CDR3 has 16 amino acids. J lost 8 bases, V lost 1 base, and 10 bases had no gene match. CDR1 is SGHAT, CDR2 FQNNGV, per germline. In DNA form, the CDR3 reads TGTGCCAGCAGCTTAGTGGGCCGCGGGGGGTACCATGAGCAGTTCTTC. It specifies CASSLVGRGGYHEQFF.

This clonotype was seen a few times. The chain joins TRBV6-5 to TRBJ1-6; 11 positions agree with TRBD1. This CDR3 is 14 amino acids long. The germline V gene encodes CDR1 MNHEY and CDR2 SVGAGI. V gave up 4 bases and J gave up 10 bases; unmatched junction bases: 3. The CDR3 protein is CASSFGQGASPLHF. The CDR3 DNA reads TGTGCCAGCAGTTTTGGACAGGGGGCCTCACCCCTCCACTTT.

This clonotype has just a few counts. This chain connects TRBV7-8 to TRBJ2-7; D unresolved. Germline assignment: CDR1 SGHVS and CDR2 FQNEAQ. Trimming took 5 bases from V and 3 from J, leaving 14 bases between them. The length of the CDR3 is 14 residues. This CDR3 is CASSPGQRNYEQYF. For the CDR3, the DNA is TGTGCCAGCAGCCCCGGGCAGCGCAACTACGAGCAGTACTTC.

This clonotype was found a few times. The V and J genes are TRBV5-1 and TRBJ2-5; a weak D match, TRBD2 (5 bases). Germline-derived CDR1 and CDR2 are SGHRS and YFSETQ. The CDR3 is made up of 16 amino acids. V gave up 3 bases and J gave up 5 bases, with 20 bases separating them. CDR3 in DNA: TGCGCCAGCAGCTCCGAAGGGCGGGCAGGCGGGGAGACCCAGTACTTC. Translated: CASSSEGRAGGETQYF.

This clonotype was counted many times. This sequence joins TRBV20-1 and TRBJ2-1, with 9 bases that match TRBD2. Germline V CDR1 and CDR2: DFQATT, SNEGSKA (reference sequence). The junction had 8 bases not matched to a gene; V was cut back by 6 bases and J by 5 bases. The CDR3 consists of 14 residues. The CDR3 protein is CSAMRLAVDNEQFF. CDR3 DNA sequence: TGCAGTGCCATGCGACTAGCGGTCGACAATGAGCAGTTCTTC.

The chain couples TRBV5-6 to TRBJ1-4; D remains unclear. Germline V lookup: CDR1 SGHDT, CDR2 YYEEEE. With 4 bases removed from V and 4 bases from J, the gap between germline ends came to 20 bases. CDR3 length equals 17 residues. CDR3 coding DNA: TGTGCCAGCAGCCAAATCCGGGCAGCGGTTCATAATGAAAAACTGTTTTTT. Amino acid sequence: CASSQIRAAVHNEKLFF.

Comments on this clonotype: At one boundary the junction diverges from the germline segment, which might be a read error. The J gene is TRBJ2-3, the V gene TRBV6-1; D might be TRBD1 (7 bases). Germline values: CDR1 MNHNS, CDR2 SASEGT. CDR3 length: 15 amino acids. As DNA, the CDR3 is TGTGCCAGCAGCCGCGGGACAGCTAGCACAGATGCGCAGTATTTT. It codes for CASSRGTASTDAQYF.

This clonotype was detected only a few times. The chain uses TRBV10-3 and TRBJ2-3, with 7 bases identical to TRBD2. The CDR3 loop spans 13 amino acids. The V and J ends lost 8 bases and 0 bases, in that order; junction bases with no gene match: 2. CDR1 is ENHRY and CDR2 is SYGVKD in the germline V gene. The CDR3 DNA sequence: TGTGCCATCGGGGGGGGAAGCACAGATACGCAGTATTTT. It specifies CAIGGGSTDTQYF.

This clonotype has more than one count but fewer than ten. The chain joins TRBV4-1 to TRBJ1-5, with D unresolved. V lost 0 bases and J 7 bases, leaving 10 bases between the germline ends. The germline V gene encodes CDR1 MGHRA and CDR2 YSYEKL. The CDR3 runs to 14 residues. CDR3 coding DNA: TGCGCCAGCAGCCAAGATGGTTTAGGGCAGCCCCAGCATTTT. This sequence encodes CASSQDGLGQPQHF.

This clonotype occurred many times. V and J are TRBV20-1 and TRBJ2-1; D is perhaps TRBD1 or TRBD2 (6 bases each). This CDR3 is built from 15 residues. V was cut by 5 bases and J by 7 bases, with 21 bases left in between. Germline CDR1 DFQATT, CDR2 SNEGSKA (reference sequence). The CDR3 reads CSALDIGGSYNEQFF. The CDR3 bases are TGCAGTGCTTTAGATATAGGGGGGAGCTATAATGAGCAGTTCTTC.

This clonotype appeared a few times. The V and J genes are TRBV28 and TRBJ2-6; TRBD2 agrees at 8 bases. The CDR3 sequence is 15 residues long. The junction had 5 bases not matched to a gene; V was cut back by 6 bases and J by 4 bases. Germline CDR1 reads MDHEN; CDR2 reads SYDVKM. The CDR3 nucleotides are TGTGCCAGCAGCCGGGAGGGACGAGGGGCCAACGTCCTGACTTTC. Its protein product is CASSREGRGANVLTF.

This clonotype was found a few times. This chain uses TRBV7-9 with TRBJ2-5; 10 bases fit TRBD2. The CDR3 is made up of 16 amino acids. The V and J ends lost 6 bases and 5 bases, in that order; junction bases with no gene match: 12. Germline V gene data show CDR1 as SEHNR and CDR2 as FQNEAQ (reference sequence). The CDR3 region has the DNA TGTGCCAGCAGTCCCCTGCCGGGACTAGCGTCGGAGACCCAGTACTTC. Its translation: CASSPLPGLASETQYF.